This T cell receptor beta chain comes out of a study of T cell responses to AZD1222 COVID-19 vaccine. Comments on this clone: As yet, its antigen is unknown.

V trimming: 3 bases; J trimming: 4 bases; junction bases outside the gene matches: 5. The CDR3 totals 17 residues. Germline loops: CDR1 KGHDR, CDR2 SFDVKD. Findings of the study overall: Repertoire sampling occurred only after the peak T cell response. The donors showed a predominance of white British ancestry and of females, with possible underestimation of clonal diversity. Breadth and depth of Spike-specific TCRs rose after two AZD1222 doses. Only a handful of AZD1222 recipients tested seropositive at baseline.

Sequenced by immunoSEQ multiplex PCR; TCRdb stores in-frame clones only, minus some. Found here are roughly 130,000 clones, 88% of them singletons; the top ten hold under 20%. This TCR derives from an adult in good health. The input for sequencing was peripheral blood, taken on day 0 of MenACWY control vaccination. V usage is TRBV24-1 and J usage is TRBJ2-1, with 13 bases identical to TRBD2. As DNA, the CDR3 is TGTGCCACCAGTGATCGGACTAGCGGGAGTAGTTACAATGAGCAGTTCTTC. Its protein product is CATSDRTSGSSYNEQFF.